This T cell receptor beta chain is drawn from a study of blood T cell repertoires in COVID-19. Only in-frame clones appear in the TCRdb table, and some are missing; sequencing was by immunoSEQ multiplex PCR. The table lists under 500,000 clones, 80% to 90% of them singletons. V was cut by 4 bases and J by 3 bases, with 8 bases left in between. Germline loops: CDR1 KGHDR, CDR2 SFDVKD. CDR3 length equals 13 residues. The chain carries TRBV24-1 and TRBJ1-2; D unresolved. The sample was PBMCs or T cells enriched from blood (not recorded which). The TCR originated in a man aged 30 to 39 who had recovered from COVID-19. CDR3 in amino acids: CATSDPRDYGYTF. The CDR3 DNA reads TGTGCCACCAGTGACCCTAGAGACTATGGCTACACCTTC.